This TCR beta chain is from a study of cytomegalovirus exposure and HLA in healthy donors. Study findings and constraints: CMV antigen specificity of three CMV-associated chains was confirmed in vitro. Several of the most significant clusters appeared linked to common viral pathogens, based on a later analysis.

The V segment lost 9 bases and the J segment 0 bases; nucleotides outside the gene matches: 14. The CDR3 runs 18 residues. Germline lookup yields CDR1 LNHDA and CDR2 SQIVND (reference sequence). Primers: 60 Vbeta forward and 13 Jbeta reverse. Assay: immunoSEQ multiplex PCR; the TCRdb copy retains only in-frame clones and omits some. The sample carries roughly 200,000 clones, 75% to 90% recorded once. Concerning this clone: Its antigen is currently unknown.

The source is a man in his fifties or sixties in good health and CMV-seronegative. The sample comprised PBMCs. The chain links TRBV19 to TRBJ2-4; 10 nucleotides align to TRBD2. Here the CDR3 reads CASASSPSGGPAKNIQYF. DNA for the CDR3: TGTGCCAGCGCTAGCTCCCCTAGCGGGGGACCAGCCAAAAACATTCAGTACTTC.